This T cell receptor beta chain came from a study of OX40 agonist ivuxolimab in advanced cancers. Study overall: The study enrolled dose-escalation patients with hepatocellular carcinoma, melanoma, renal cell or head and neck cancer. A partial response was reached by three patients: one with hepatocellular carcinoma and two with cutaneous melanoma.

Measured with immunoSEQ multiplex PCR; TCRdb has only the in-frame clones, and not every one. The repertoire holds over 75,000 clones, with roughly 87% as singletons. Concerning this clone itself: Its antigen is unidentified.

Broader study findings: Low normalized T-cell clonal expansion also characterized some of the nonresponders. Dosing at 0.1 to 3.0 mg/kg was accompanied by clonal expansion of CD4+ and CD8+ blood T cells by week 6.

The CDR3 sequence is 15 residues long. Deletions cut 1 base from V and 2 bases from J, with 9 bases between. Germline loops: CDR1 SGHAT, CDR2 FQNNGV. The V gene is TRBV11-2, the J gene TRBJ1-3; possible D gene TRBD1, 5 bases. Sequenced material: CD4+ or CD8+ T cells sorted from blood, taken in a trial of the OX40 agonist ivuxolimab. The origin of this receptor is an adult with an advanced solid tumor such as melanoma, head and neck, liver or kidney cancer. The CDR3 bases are TGTGCCAGCAGCTTAGGGGCAGGGACTGGAAACACCATATATTTT. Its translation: CASSLGAGTGNTIYF.